The 16 T cell receptor beta chains below all came from one sample that was sequenced in a study of blood T cell repertoires in COVID-19. Generated by immunoSEQ multiplex PCR, the TCRdb table keeps only in-frame clones and is missing some. The data show 250,000 to 300,000 clones, more than 75% seen once. The sample comprised PBMCs or T cells enriched from blood (not recorded which). The receptors originated from a woman aged 60-75 years in a cohort exposed to, infected with or recovered from COVID-19 (not recorded which).

The rearrangement uses TRBV6-2 or TRBV6-3 and TRBJ2-1; 10 nucleotides line up with TRBD1. After removal of 6 bases from V and 8 bases from J, the junction contained 22 bases not matched to a gene. Germline-derived CDR1 and CDR2 are MNHEY and SVGEGT. The CDR3 contains 19 residues. This CDR3 reads CASSSRTGGLRYEVYEQFF. CDR3 in DNA: TGTGCCAGCAGCTCTCGGACAGGGGGTCTCCGATATGAGGTCTATGAGCAGTTCTTC.

The chain carries TRBV7-8 and TRBJ2-7; TRBD2 might be the D (5 bases). There are 14 residues in the CDR3. Germline V lookup: CDR1 SGHVS, CDR2 FQNEAQ. With 1 base removed from V and 6 bases from J, the gap between germline ends came to 13 bases. The CDR3 is CASSLGPEAVEQYF. The CDR3, as DNA: TGTGCCAGCAGCTTAGGCCCAGAAGCGGTCGAGCAGTACTTC. Drawing the rest from reference TRBV7-8 and TRBJ2-7, the complete variable domain is GAGVSQSPRYKVAKRGQDVALRCDPISGHVSLFWYQQALGQGPEFLTYFQNEAQLDKSGLPSDRFFAERPEGSVSTLKIQRTQQEDSAVYLCASSLGPEAVEQYFGPGTRLTVT.

V is TRBV28 and J is TRBJ1-5; TRBD1 aligns across 7 bases. Trimming at V came to 7 bases and at J to 0 bases, leaving 3 bases not matched to a gene. Germline V gene data show CDR1 as MDHEN and CDR2 as SYDVKM. The CDR3 spans 14 residues. CDR3 amino acids: CASTDRVSNQPQHF. CDR3 bases: TGTGCCAGCACCGACAGGGTTAGCAATCAGCCCCAGCATTTT.

The chain combines TRBV15 with TRBJ2-7; TRBD2 matches 13 bases. V gave up 3 bases and J gave up 6 bases; unmatched junction bases: 8. This CDR3 spans 16 amino acids. Per germline, CDR1 LNHNV and CDR2 YYDKDF (reference sequence). In nucleotides, the CDR3 is TGTGCCACCAGCAGGACCGGACTAGCGGGAGATCCCGAGCAGTACTTC. Translation: CATSRTGLAGDPEQYF.

The V and J genes are TRBV30 and TRBJ2-2; 11 bases are a match to TRBD1. This CDR3 has 14 residues. The V gene's germline CDR1 is GTSNPN and CDR2 SVGIG (reference sequence). V lost 5 bases, J lost 6 bases, and 5 bases stayed unmatched. CDR3 region: CAWRGDRGSGELFF. The DNA of the CDR3 is TGTGCCTGGCGAGGGGACAGGGGGTCCGGGGAGCTGTTTTTT.

This rearrangement joins TRBV30 to TRBJ2-1, with 7 bases aligning to TRBD1. There are 12 residues in the CDR3. Trimming removed 4 bases from V and 6 bases from J; junction bases left unmatched: 3. Germline V gives CDR1 GTSNPN, CDR2 SVGIG (reference sequence). As DNA, the CDR3 is TGTGCCTGGAATAACAGGGGCAATGAGCAGTTCTTC. Amino acid sequence: CAWNNRGNEQFF.

The V and J genes are TRBV30 and TRBJ2-3; tentatively, D is TRBD1 (6 bases). CDR3 length: 15 amino acids. The germline gives CDR1 GTSNPN, CDR2 SVGIG (reference sequence). The V end was cut by 2 bases, the J end by 4 bases, with 16 bases between. CDR3 residues: CAWSLEVGGPDTQYF. DNA for the CDR3: TGTGCCTGGAGTCTCGAGGTTGGGGGCCCAGATACGCAGTATTTT.

The V and J genes are TRBV5-1 and TRBJ2-1; no firm D call. This CDR3 contains 15 residues. V was trimmed by 0 bases and J by 3 bases, leaving 10 bases between them. Per the germline V gene, CDR1 is SGHRS and CDR2 is YFSETQ. The CDR3 nucleotides are TGCGCCAGCAGCTTGGTCGTTAGCCGCTACAATGAGCAGTTCTTC. Translation: CASSLVVSRYNEQFF. Based on the CDR3 plus reference TRBV5-1 and TRBJ2-1, the full variable domain is KAGVTQTPRYLIKTRGQQVTLSCSPISGHRSVSWYQQTPGQGLQFLFEYFSETQRNKGNFPGRFSGRQFSNSRSEMNVSTLELGDSALYLCASSLVVSRYNEQFFGPGTRLTVL.

This rearrangement joins TRBV5-1 to TRBJ1-1; a weak D match, TRBD1 (5 bases). The germline gives CDR1 SGHRS, CDR2 YFSETQ. Trimming left V 3 bases short and J 0 bases short, with 9 bases between. The CDR3 runs 14 residues. In nucleotides, the CDR3 is TGCGCCAGCAGCTATTCGACAGTGAACACTGAAGCTTTCTTT. Translation gives CASSYSTVNTEAFF. The full variable domain, completed using reference TRBV5-1 and TRBJ1-1, is KAGVTQTPRYLIKTRGQQVTLSCSPISGHRSVSWYQQTPGQGLQFLFEYFSETQRNKGNFPGRFSGRQFSNSRSEMNVSTLELGDSALYLCASSYSTVNTEAFFGQGTRLTVV.

This rearrangement joins TRBV28 to TRBJ1-2; 9 bases align to TRBD1. V gave up 4 bases and J gave up 8 bases; unmatched junction bases: 14. This CDR3 has 16 amino acids. The germline gives CDR1 MDHEN, CDR2 SYDVKM. The CDR3 region has the DNA TGTGCCAGCAGTTGGATCGACAGGGGGGGATCGGGCGGCTACACCTTC. It specifies CASSWIDRGGSGGYTF.

CDR3 loop: CATRQDLGTDTQYF. For the CDR3, the DNA is TGTGCCACCCGACAGGATCTGGGCACAGATACGCAGTATTTT. This chain links TRBV15 with TRBJ2-3; D is perhaps TRBD1 (6 bases). The V gene's germline CDR1 is LNHNV and CDR2 YYDKDF (reference sequence). The CDR3 loop spans 14 amino acids. Trimming cost V 8 bases and J 1 base, with 13 bases left between them.

The rearrangement joins TRBV7-9 to TRBJ2-1, with D maybe TRBD1 (6 bases). There are 14 residues in the CDR3. The ends were cut back, 5 bases at V and 8 bases at J, with 16 bases in the middle. Germline V gives CDR1 SEHNR, CDR2 FQNEAQ (reference sequence). The CDR3, as DNA: TGTGCCAGCAGCCCCCCCGCAGGGGTGGATGAGCAGTTCTTC. Its protein is CASSPPAGVDEQFF.

CDR3: CASSPGQISDTQYF. DNA of the CDR3: TGCGCCAGCAGCCCTGGACAGATCTCAGATACGCAGTATTTT. The rearrangement uses TRBV5-1 and TRBJ2-3, with D possibly being TRBD1 (6 bases). Germline values: CDR1 SGHRS, CDR2 YFSETQ. The V gene lost 4 bases and the J gene lost 4 bases, with 13 bases spanning the gap. There are 14 residues in the CDR3.

The genes are TRBV24-1 and TRBJ2-7; 8 bases are a match to TRBD1. J was trimmed by 8 bases and V by 7 bases; bases with no gene match: 9. The CDR3 has 13 residues. Germline V gene sequence: CDR1 KGHDR, CDR2 SFDVKD. The CDR3 sequence: CATSPRTGPKQYF. The DNA of the CDR3 is TGTGCCACCAGCCCCCGGACAGGGCCGAAGCAGTACTTC.

This clone was picked up one time. The chain couples TRBV6-1 to TRBJ2-7; 7 bases fit TRBD1. Germline loops: CDR1 MNHNS, CDR2 SASEGT. The CDR3 runs to 14 residues. V dropped 0 bases and J dropped 5; count of bases not matched to a gene: 4. CDR3 residues: CASSEAWDSDEQYF. In DNA form, the CDR3 reads TGTGCCAGCAGTGAAGCATGGGACAGCGACGAGCAGTACTTC.

The chain uses TRBV28 and TRBJ2-6; a weak D match, TRBD1 (5 bases). CDR3 length: 17 residues. Trimming removed 4 bases from V and 1 base from J, with 14 bases in between. Germline lookup yields CDR1 MDHEN and CDR2 SYDVKM. This chain's CDR3 is CASSSAGLQSGANVLTF. The CDR3 bases are TGTGCCAGCAGTTCGGCAGGGCTCCAATCTGGGGCCAACGTCCTGACTTTC. Looking up the rest from reference TRBV28 and TRBJ2-6 gives the full variable domain: DVKVTQSSRYLVKRTGEKVFLECVQDMDHENMFWYRQDPGLGLRLIYFSYDVKMKEKGDIPEGYSVSREKKERFSLILESASTNQTSMYLCASSSAGLQSGANVLTFGAGSRLTVL.